The present entry profiles one T cell receptor (beta chain) with its context. The length of the CDR3 is 14 residues. Germline V gene sequence: CDR1 MNHNS, CDR2 SASEGT. The ends were cut back, 1 base at V and 7 bases at J, with 13 bases in the middle. The sample originates from a study of OX40 agonist ivuxolimab in advanced cancers. Background on the study: The patients received ivuxolimab by intravenous route every 2 weeks at 0.01 to 10 mg/kg.

The repertoire was sequenced with immunoSEQ multiplex PCR; TCRdb's copy has only in-frame clones and lacks some. The repertoire consists of 34,000 or so clones, with about four fifths occurring once and the leading ten covering 15% to 20%. This TCR derives from an adult with an advanced solid tumor such as melanoma, head and neck, liver or kidney cancer. Source: CD4+ or CD8+ T cells sorted from blood, taken in a trial of the OX40 agonist ivuxolimab. This rearrangement joins TRBV6-1 to TRBJ1-2; possible D gene TRBD1, 6 bases. The CDR3 DNA reads as TGTGCCAGCAGTGAAGGGAACAGGGCAAGTGGCTACACCTTC. It yields the protein CASSEGNRASGYTF.